This T cell receptor (beta chain) derives from a study of human T cells and chemical hapten exposure. Background on the study: TCR yields per sample varied, mainly owing to small pooled library volume differences.

As for time point: healthy volunteer bleed at 6 weeks. Unseparated into fractions, whole blood served as the source from which total RNA was extracted. Attachment of unique molecular identifiers to individual cDNA molecules was performed in the library. Original methodology: Sampled TCR counts reached a median of around 94,000 per sample, with values ranging from about 23,224 to 690,600. Each CDR3 protein gets one entry after TCRdb re-called the RACE reads with MiXCR. The V and J calls follow TCRdb's processing rather than the paper's. The sample holds some 65,000 distinct CDR3 sequences, approximately 6.1% seen once. The CDR3 totals 16 residues. V was cut by 0 bases and J by 13 bases, with 19 bases left in between. The germline CDR1 and CDR2 sequences are MGHRA and YSYEKL. General study findings and limits: The study found that DPC sensitization did not change TCRs above 1 in 1000 frequency.

A note on this clonotype: Its antigen remains unidentified.

The sample was whole blood. This receptor was taken from a female donor in good health. Some clones in this sample may be carry-over from other donors' samples. The V call is TRBV4-1, the J call TRBJ1-6, with a possible D match to TRBD1 (5 bases). The CDR3 region is CASSQEGEQPIFPLHF. For the CDR3, the DNA is TGCGCCAGCAGCCAAGAAGGGGAACAGCCCATTTTTCCCCTCCACTTT.